A single sample gave rise to the 15 T cell receptor beta chains below, sequenced in a study of neurological immune-mediated disorders. TCRdb recomputed calls from the 5' RACE reads with MiXCR, one row per CDR3 protein. The table has around 53,000 distinct CDR3 sequences, over 4% seen once. The sample was PBMCs. All receptors derive from a man in his fifties with multiple sclerosis.

This clonotype was counted ten times or more. The chain carries TRBV4-1 and TRBJ1-3, with D uncertain. The germline V gene has CDR1 MGHRA and CDR2 YSYEKL. Trimming took off 5 bases at V and 4 bases at J, with 24 bases between the two ends. This CDR3 region has 18 residues. The DNA of the CDR3 is TGCGCCAGCAGCGCCGGTCTATTGAGGCGTTCGGTCGGAAACACCATATATTTT. Translated: CASSAGLLRRSVGNTIYF.

This clonotype occurred many times. V is TRBV11-1 and J is TRBJ1-4; TRBD1 matches 7 bases. V was clipped by 5 bases and J by 0 bases; unmatched bases: 9. The CDR3 sequence is 17 residues long. Per germline, CDR1 SGHAT and CDR2 FQDESV (reference sequence). CDR3 in DNA: TGTGCCAGCAGCCATAGACAGGGACGGACAACTAATGAAAAACTGTTTTTT. Protein: CASSHRQGRTTNEKLFF.

In its sample, this clonotype ranks as medium-sized. The chain combines TRBV20-1 with TRBJ1-1, with D perhaps matching TRBD1 (5 bases). The V end was cut by 6 bases, the J end by 2 bases, with 16 bases between. The V gene's germline CDR1 is DFQATT and CDR2 SNEGSKA (reference sequence). There are 14 residues in the CDR3. CDR3 coding DNA: TGCAGTGCCACCCGGGGGGGAGGCAACACTGAAGCTTTCTTT. The encoded protein is CSATRGGGNTEAFF.

This clonotype appeared many times. This chain joins TRBV28 and TRBJ1-1, with unresolved D. Germline assignment: CDR1 MDHEN and CDR2 SYDVKM. V was clipped by 2 bases and J by 1 base, with 8 bases between them. The CDR3 contains 14 residues. The CDR3: CASSLAAQNTEAFF. The CDR3 bases are TGTGCCAGCAGTTTAGCAGCACAGAACACTGAAGCTTTCTTT.

The table lists this clonotype with a few counts. This chain links TRBV6-5 with TRBJ2-1; no firm D call. Trimming left V 3 bases short and J 10 bases short, with 7 bases between. From germline, CDR1 is MNHEY and CDR2 SVGAGI. The CDR3 totals 11 residues. The CDR3 sequence is CASSYGNEQFF. The CDR3 DNA is TGTGCCAGCAGTTATGGAAACGAGCAGTTCTTC.

This clonotype was recorded many times. The rearrangement links TRBV20-1 to TRBJ1-5; D call uncertain. With 6 bases removed from V and 0 bases from J, the gap between germline ends came to 9 bases. Germline assignment: CDR1 DFQATT and CDR2 SNEGSKA (reference sequence). The CDR3 spans 13 residues. DNA for the CDR3: TGCAGTGCGAGGGTGCATAGCAATCAGCCCCAGCATTTT. Its protein is CSARVHSNQPQHF.

The chain couples TRBV4-1 to TRBJ2-2; D is ambiguous. Germline loops: CDR1 MGHRA, CDR2 YSYEKL. V lost 0 bases and J 7 bases, leaving 12 bases between the germline ends. This CDR3 is built from 15 residues. The CDR3 DNA follows: TGCGCCAGCAGCCAAGATCTCAAGACTTACGGGGAGCTGTTTTTT. Residues: CASSQDLKTYGELFF.

This clonotype occurred many times. The chain joins TRBV9 to TRBJ2-3; the match to TRBD1 covers 7 bases. With V trimmed by 3 bases and J by 1 base, 8 bases remained unmatched. Germline V gene sequence: CDR1 SGDLS, CDR2 YYNGEE. The CDR3 runs 16 residues. Here the CDR3 DNA reads TGTGCCAGCAGCGCGACAGGGTCCCGCGGCACAGATACGCAGTATTTT. Protein sequence: CASSATGSRGTDTQYF.

This clonotype was picked up many times. The rearrangement links TRBV20-1 to TRBJ2-1, with 9 bases lining up with TRBD2. This CDR3 spans 14 amino acids. From germline, CDR1 is DFQATT and CDR2 SNEGSKA (reference sequence). The trim removed 6 bases at V and 4 bases at J, leaving 7 bases unmatched. Here the CDR3 reads CSAISGGIYNEQFF. The CDR3 DNA reads TGCAGTGCAATTAGCGGGGGTATTTACAATGAGCAGTTCTTC.

This clonotype was detected ten times or more. The chain couples TRBV3-1 to TRBJ2-5, with D tentatively TRBD1 or TRBD2 (5 bases each). The ends were cut back, 4 bases at V and 2 bases at J, with 14 bases in the middle. CDR1 is LGHDT and CDR2 is YNNKEL in the germline V gene (reference sequence). The CDR3 runs to 15 residues. The CDR3, as DNA: TGTGCCAGCAGCCCTCCCGGGGCCCTTCAAGAGACCCAGTACTTC. Its protein product is CASSPPGALQETQYF.

This chain links TRBV7-2 with TRBJ1-6; weak D call: TRBD1 (5 bases). Germline V CDR1 and CDR2: SGHTA, FQGNSA. This CDR3 region has 13 residues. Trimming removed 5 bases at V and 14 bases at J, with 16 bases between. CDR3 amino acids: CASSPRRGESLHF. The CDR3 DNA reads TGTGCCAGCAGCCCTCGGAGAGGGGAATCCCTCCACTTT.

This clonotype has ten or more counts. The chain employs TRBV7-2 and TRBJ2-5, with D possibly being TRBD1 (6 bases). Germline values: CDR1 SGHTA, CDR2 FQGNSA. This CDR3 spans 14 amino acids. Deletions cut 5 bases from V and 2 bases from J, with 12 bases between. The CDR3: CASSRIRGQETQYF. The CDR3 region has the DNA TGTGCCAGCAGCCGGATCAGGGGACAAGAGACCCAGTACTTC. Full variable domain (missing parts from reference TRBV7-2 and TRBJ2-5): GAGVSQSPSNKVTEKGKDVELRCDPISGHTALYWYRQSLGQGLEFLIYFQGNSAPDKSGLPSDRFSAERTGGSVSTLTIQRTQQEDSAVYLCASSRIRGQETQYFGPGTRLLVL.

This clonotype has more than one count but fewer than ten. The V gene is TRBV5-6, the J gene TRBJ2-1; TRBD2 agrees at 8 bases. V lost 4 bases to trimming and J lost 5 bases; unmatched junction nucleotides: 11. The CDR3 is made up of 16 amino acids. Germline values: CDR1 SGHDT, CDR2 YYEEEE. CDR3 nucleotide sequence: TGTGCCAGCAGCACACCTAGCGGGTGGATAGACAATGAGCAGTTCTTC. Its translation: CASSTPSGWIDNEQFF. The variable domain in full, completed from reference TRBV5-6 and TRBJ2-1, reads DAGVTQSPTHLIKTRGQQVTLRCSPKSGHDTVSWYQQALGQGPQFIFQYYEEEERQRGNFPDRFSGHQFPNYSSELNVNALLLGDSALYLCASSTPSGWIDNEQFFGPGTRLTVL.

This clonotype occurred many times. The chain uses TRBV29-1 and TRBJ1-2, with TRBD1 matching 10 bases. V lost 6 bases, J lost 7 bases, and 5 bases stayed unmatched. Per germline, CDR1 SQVTM and CDR2 ANQGSEA. The CDR3 length is 12 residues. CDR3 bases: TGCAGCGTCGAGGGACAGGGGTCTGGCTACACCTTC. Its protein product is CSVEGQGSGYTF.

This clonotype was seen repeatedly, ten times or more. The genes are TRBV5-1 and TRBJ1-1; 8 bases agree with TRBD1. Losses at the gene ends were 1 base for V and 1 base for J; bases not matched to a gene: 6. The CDR3 contains 16 residues. Germline CDR1 and CDR2: SGHRS and YFSETQ. CDR3 DNA sequence: TGCGCCAGCAGCTTGCTCCCGCAGGGGGCGAACACTGAAGCTTTCTTT. Encoded protein: CASSLLPQGANTEAFF.